These 20 T cell receptor beta chains originate from one sample sequenced in a study of control samples from healthy donors and cancer patients. Using immunoSEQ multiplex PCR, the repertoire was profiled, and TCRdb retains in-frame clones only, with some absent. The data contain 100,000 to 150,000 clones, more than 85% of them singletons. The sample comprised blood. These receptors originate from a man in his late teens or twenties in good health.

The chain joins TRBV29-1 to TRBJ2-1; D is uncertain. This CDR3 has 13 residues. Trimming cost V 6 bases and J 4 bases, with 13 bases left between them. CDR1 is SQVTM and CDR2 is ANQGSEA in the germline V gene. CDR3 in amino acids: CSVPDSRYNEQFF. The CDR3 DNA reads TGCAGCGTACCCGACTCAAGATACAATGAGCAGTTCTTC.

The chain combines TRBV5-1 with TRBJ2-1; no clear D. The germline V gene has CDR1 SGHRS and CDR2 YFSETQ. The CDR3 contains 14 residues. Between the trimmed V and J ends, which lost 0 bases and 5 bases, there was a span of 9 bases. Written as DNA, the CDR3 is TGCGCCAGCAGCTTGGATTCGGCCCACAATGAGCAGTTCTTC. This gives the protein CASSLDSAHNEQFF.

V gene TRBV7-9 combines with J gene TRBJ1-4, with D perhaps matching TRBD1 (6 bases). Deletions cut 4 bases from V and 9 bases from J, with 12 bases between. Germline CDR1 is SEHNR and CDR2 is FQNEAQ (reference sequence). The CDR3 contains 13 residues. CDR3 DNA: TGTGCCAGCAGCTCGTCCGGGACACAAAAACTGTTTTTT. It yields the protein CASSSSGTQKLFF.

The chain carries TRBV9 and TRBJ1-2; weak D call: TRBD1 (5 bases). The V and J ends lost 0 bases and 4 bases respectively, with 10 bases between them. The germline gives CDR1 SGDLS, CDR2 YYNGEE. This CDR3 spans 14 amino acids. DNA for the CDR3: TGTGCCAGCAGCGTAGACACCCAGGGCTATGGCTACACCTTC. Its translation: CASSVDTQGYGYTF. Full variable domain (missing parts from reference TRBV9 and TRBJ1-2): DSGVTQTPKHLITATGQRVTLRCSPRSGDLSVYWYQQSLDQGLQFLIQYYNGEERAKGNILERFSAQQFPDLHSELNLSSLELGDSALYFCASSVDTQGYGYTFGSGTRLTVV.

The V and J genes are TRBV19 and TRBJ1-1, with 10 bases aligning to TRBD1. This CDR3 comprises 16 residues. Germline V lookup: CDR1 LNHDA, CDR2 SQIVND (reference sequence). V lost 4 bases, J lost 5 bases, and 10 bases stayed unmatched. The CDR3 here is CASSKRRQGADTEAFF. Written as DNA, the CDR3 is TGTGCCAGTAGTAAGAGGAGACAGGGGGCAGATACTGAAGCTTTCTTT.

The genes are TRBV7-3 and TRBJ2-2; the match to TRBD1 covers 7 bases. CDR1 SGHTA and CDR2 FQGTGA come from the germline V gene. CDR3 length: 13 amino acids. V trimming: 3 bases; J trimming: 8 bases; junction bases outside the gene matches: 3. CDR3 bases: TGTGCCAGCAGCTTTACAGGGGCGGGGGAGCTGTTTTTT. Amino acids: CASSFTGAGELFF. Together with reference TRBV7-3 and TRBJ2-2, the CDR3 gives the full variable domain: GAGVSQTPSNKVTEKGKYVELRCDPISGHTALYWYRQSLGQGPEFLIYFQGTGAADDSGLPNDRFFAVRPEGSVSTLKIQRTERGDSAVYLCASSFTGAGELFFGEGSRLTVL.

The rearrangement links TRBV3-1 (or the pseudogene TRBV3-2) to TRBJ2-3; 8 bases line up with TRBD2. CDR1 is LGHDT, CDR2 YNNKEL, per germline (reference sequence). V was clipped by 6 bases and J by 4 bases; unmatched bases: 9. The CDR3 length is 15 residues. The CDR3 coding sequence is TGTGCCAGCAGGACCGGGACTAGAAGTGCAGATACGCAGTATTTT. It codes for CASRTGTRSADTQYF.

CDR3 loop: CASSQISGVGNQPQHF. For the CDR3, the DNA is TGTGCCAGTAGCCAGATTTCAGGGGTTGGCAATCAGCCCCAGCATTTT. The genes are TRBV19 and TRBJ1-5, with D perhaps matching TRBD1 (6 bases). CDR3 length: 16 residues. Germline-derived CDR1 and CDR2 are LNHDA and SQIVND (reference sequence). V was pared by 6 bases and J by 2 bases, with 17 bases between.

The rearrangement uses TRBV29-1 and TRBJ1-2, with D uncertain. Deletions cut 4 bases from V and 8 bases from J, with 14 bases between. This CDR3 has 12 residues. CDR1 and CDR2 from the germline V gene are SQVTM and ANQGSEA. CDR3 region: CSVVGIGLGYTF. CDR3 nucleotide sequence: TGCAGCGTTGTCGGTATCGGTTTGGGCTACACCTTC.

The rearrangement links TRBV6-5 to TRBJ1-6, with no clear D. The germline V gene has CDR1 MNHEY and CDR2 SVGAGI. Trimming cost V 5 bases and J 11 bases, with 13 bases left between them. This CDR3 has 13 amino acids. The CDR3 bases are TGTGCCAGCAGTCCTAGTACTTCTACACCCCTCCACTTT. Protein sequence: CASSPSTSTPLHF.

CDR3 loop: CASSPGLAGEGAQYF. CDR3 DNA: TGTGCCAGCAGCCCCGGGCTAGCGGGCGAGGGGGCCCAGTACTTC. The chain uses TRBV7-3 and TRBJ2-5; 8 nucleotides align to TRBD2. The ends lost 5 bases at V and 9 bases at J; junction bases unmatched: 14. Germline V gives CDR1 SGHTA, CDR2 FQGTGA. The CDR3 contains 15 residues.

The chain uses TRBV7-6 and TRBJ2-7; 8 bases match TRBD2. CDR1 and CDR2 from the germline V gene are SGHVS and FNYEAQ. V lost 5 bases to trimming and J lost 3 bases; unmatched junction nucleotides: 6. There are 14 residues in the CDR3. The CDR3, as DNA: TGTGCCAGCAGCCCTACGGCGGGAGGCTACGAGCAGTACTTC. Translated, it gives CASSPTAGGYEQYF.

The CDR3 nucleotides read TGTGCCAGCAGCAACAGGGGGCAGGACACCGGGGAGCTGTTTTTT. Residues: CASSNRGQDTGELFF. This chain uses TRBV2 with TRBJ2-2; 9 nucleotides agree with TRBD1. There are 15 residues in the CDR3. V lost 6 bases, J lost 3 bases, and 5 bases stayed unmatched. Germline V gene lookup returns CDR1 SNHLY and CDR2 FYNNEI.

V gene TRBV15 combines with J gene TRBJ1-1; possible D gene TRBD1, 5 bases. The CDR3 contains 14 residues. CDR1 LNHNV and CDR2 YYDKDF come from the germline V gene (reference sequence). V lost 0 bases and J lost 7, with 12 bases in between. DNA of the CDR3: TGTGCCACCAGCAGAGATCAGGGTAGCATTGAAGCTTTCTTT. It specifies CATSRDQGSIEAFF.

The V and J genes are TRBV3-1 (or the pseudogene TRBV3-2) and TRBJ2-5; tentative D call: TRBD2 (6 bases). CDR1 and CDR2 from the germline V gene are LGHDT and YNNKEL (reference sequence). V lost 2 bases to trimming and J lost 4 bases, with 11 bases between them. This CDR3 contains 14 residues. The CDR3 sequence is CASSQRGSGETQYF. As DNA, the CDR3 is TGTGCCAGCAGCCAACGGGGGAGTGGAGAGACCCAGTACTTC.

The V call is TRBV11-2, the J call TRBJ2-7, with a possible D match to TRBD2 (5 bases). V was clipped by 5 bases and J by 9 bases, with 14 bases between them. The CDR3 runs to 12 residues. In germline, CDR1 is SGHAT, CDR2 FQNNGV. The CDR3 loop reads CASSQYAGGQYF. DNA for the CDR3: TGTGCCAGCAGCCAGTACGCGGGTGGGCAGTACTTC.

The chain uses TRBV16 and TRBJ1-6; 9 positions agree with TRBD1. Looked up from germline, CDR1 is KGHSY and CDR2 is FQNENV. Trimming removed 4 bases from V and 9 bases from J; junction bases left unmatched: 10. The CDR3 extends over 16 amino acids. The CDR3 DNA is TGTGCCAGCAGCCCCCTCCGACAGGGGGTGAGTTCACCCCTCCACTTT. Its translation is CASSPLRQGVSSPLHF.

The DNA of the CDR3 is TGTGCCAGCAGCTTATACGGGAGAATAAGTGAGCAGTTCTTC. Its protein is CASSLYGRISEQFF. V is TRBV7-2 and J is TRBJ2-1; D is possibly TRBD2 (6 bases). The CDR3 is made up of 14 amino acids. Germline V gene sequence: CDR1 SGHTA, CDR2 FQGNSA. The V end lost 2 bases, the J end lost 9 bases, and 14 bases lay between the germline ends.

The CDR3 loop reads CASSTSSGNTIYF. The DNA for the CDR3 is TGTGCCAGCTCAACGAGCTCTGGAAACACCATATATTTT. V is TRBV18 and J is TRBJ1-3; D gene ambiguous. The CDR3 totals 13 residues. V was trimmed by 5 bases and J by 0 bases, leaving 5 bases between them. The V gene's germline CDR1 is KGHSH and CDR2 LQKENI.

The chain is built from TRBV12-2 and TRBJ1-2; the D segment call TRBD1 is taken from the table without a DNA check. TRBV12-2 is assigned pseudogene status. The CDR3 sequence is 12 residues long. The CDR3 protein is CASRWDSYGYTF. The CDR3, as DNA: TGTGCAAGTCGCTGGGACAGCTATGGCTACACCTTC.